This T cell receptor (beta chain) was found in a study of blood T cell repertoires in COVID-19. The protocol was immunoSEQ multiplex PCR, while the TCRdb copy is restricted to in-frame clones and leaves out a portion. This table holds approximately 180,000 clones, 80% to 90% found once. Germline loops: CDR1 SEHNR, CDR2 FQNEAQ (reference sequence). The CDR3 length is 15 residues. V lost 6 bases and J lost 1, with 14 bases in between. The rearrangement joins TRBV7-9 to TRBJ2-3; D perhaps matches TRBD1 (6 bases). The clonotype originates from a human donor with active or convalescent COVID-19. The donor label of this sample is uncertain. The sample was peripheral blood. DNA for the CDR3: TGTGCCAGCAGGTCAACAGGGATAGGCACAGATACGCAGTATTTT. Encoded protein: CASRSTGIGTDTQYF.